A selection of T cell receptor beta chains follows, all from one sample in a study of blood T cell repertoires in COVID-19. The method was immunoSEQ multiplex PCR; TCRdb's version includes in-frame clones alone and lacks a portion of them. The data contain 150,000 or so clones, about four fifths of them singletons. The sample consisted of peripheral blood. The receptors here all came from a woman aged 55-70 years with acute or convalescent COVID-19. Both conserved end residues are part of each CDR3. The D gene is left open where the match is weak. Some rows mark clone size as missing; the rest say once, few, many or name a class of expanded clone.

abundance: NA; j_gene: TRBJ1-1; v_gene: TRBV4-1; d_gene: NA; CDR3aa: CASSLGLSGNTEAFF; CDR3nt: TGCGCCAGCAGCCTCGGGTTGTCGGGGAACACTGAAGCTTTCTTT
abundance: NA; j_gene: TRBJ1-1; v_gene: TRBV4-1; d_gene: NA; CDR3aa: CASSQAGGGDTEAFF; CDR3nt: TGCGCCAGCAGCCAAGCCGGAGGAGGGGACACTGAAGCTTTCTTT
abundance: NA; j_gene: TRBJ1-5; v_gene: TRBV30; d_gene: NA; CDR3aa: CAWSSIAGRGGNQPQHF; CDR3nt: TGTGCCTGGAGTTCTATTGCAGGGAGGGGAGGCAATCAGCCCCAGCATTTT
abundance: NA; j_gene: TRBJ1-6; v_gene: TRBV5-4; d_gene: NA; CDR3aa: CASSKQVGAGDSPLHF; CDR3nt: TGTGCCAGCAGCAAACAAGTTGGGGCAGGGGATTCACCCCTCCACTTT
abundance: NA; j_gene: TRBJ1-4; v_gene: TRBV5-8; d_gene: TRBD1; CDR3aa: CASSFTGAANEKLFF; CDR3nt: TGTGCCAGCAGCTTTACAGGGGCGGCTAATGAAAAACTGTTTTTT
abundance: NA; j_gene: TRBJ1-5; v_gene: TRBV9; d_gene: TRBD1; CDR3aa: CASSADGTVDQPQHF; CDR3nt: TGTGCCAGCAGCGCAGATGGGACAGTGGATCAGCCCCAGCATTTT
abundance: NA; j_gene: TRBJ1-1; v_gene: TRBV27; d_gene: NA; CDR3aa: CASSNGFGTEAFF; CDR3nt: TGTGCCAGCAGTAACGGGTTCGGTACTGAAGCTTTCTTT
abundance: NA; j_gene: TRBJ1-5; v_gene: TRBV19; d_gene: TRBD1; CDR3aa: CASTGGFQPQHF; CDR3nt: TGTGCCAGTACAGGGGGCTTCCAGCCCCAGCATTTT
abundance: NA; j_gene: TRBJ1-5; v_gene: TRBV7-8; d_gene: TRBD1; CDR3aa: CASSLGQGVLRQPQHF; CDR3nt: TGTGCCAGCAGCCTTGGACAGGGGGTACTGCGACAGCCCCAGCATTTT
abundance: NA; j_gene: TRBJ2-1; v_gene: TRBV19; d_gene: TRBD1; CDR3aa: CASSIEDRGLSEQFF; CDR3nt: TGTGCCAGTAGTATAGAGGACAGGGGGCTCAGTGAGCAGTTCTTC
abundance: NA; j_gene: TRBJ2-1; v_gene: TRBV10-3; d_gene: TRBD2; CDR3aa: CAISGLPSSGGDNEQFF; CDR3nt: TGTGCCATCAGTGGGCTGCCTTCTAGCGGGGGGGACAATGAGCAGTTCTTC
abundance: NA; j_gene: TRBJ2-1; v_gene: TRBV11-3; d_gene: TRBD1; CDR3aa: CASSWGQGANNEQFF; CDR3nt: TGTGCCAGCAGCTGGGGACAGGGGGCGAACAATGAGCAGTTCTTC
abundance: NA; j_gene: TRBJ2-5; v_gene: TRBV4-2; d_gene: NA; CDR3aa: CASSHDFLEGAQYF; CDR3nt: TGTGCCAGCAGCCATGACTTCCTTGAAGGGGCCCAGTACTTC
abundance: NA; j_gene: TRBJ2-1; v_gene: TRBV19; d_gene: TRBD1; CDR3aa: CASNPGQGYNEQFF; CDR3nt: TGTGCCAGTAACCCGGGACAGGGCTACAATGAGCAGTTCTTC
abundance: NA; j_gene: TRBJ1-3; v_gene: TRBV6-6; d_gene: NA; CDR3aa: CASLVGGGNTIYF; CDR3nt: TGTGCCAGCCTGGTGGGGGGTGGAAACACCATATATTTT
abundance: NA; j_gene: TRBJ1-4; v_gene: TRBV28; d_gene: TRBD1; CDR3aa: CATEDGTGHEKLFF; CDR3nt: TGTGCCACCGAAGACGGGACAGGGCATGAAAAACTGTTTTTT
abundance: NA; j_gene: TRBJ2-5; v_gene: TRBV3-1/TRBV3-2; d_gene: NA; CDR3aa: CASSQVGAGETQYF; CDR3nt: TGTGCCAGCAGCCAAGTGGGGGCAGGAGAGACCCAGTACTTC
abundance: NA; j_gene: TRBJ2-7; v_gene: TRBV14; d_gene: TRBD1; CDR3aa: CASSHLDRGPDEQYF; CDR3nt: TGTGCCAGCAGCCACTTGGACAGGGGGCCCGACGAGCAGTACTTC
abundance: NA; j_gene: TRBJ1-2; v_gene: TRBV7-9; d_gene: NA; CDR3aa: CASSPSTGAAYGYTF; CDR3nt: TGTGCCAGCAGCCCCTCGACAGGAGCAGCCTATGGCTACACCTTC
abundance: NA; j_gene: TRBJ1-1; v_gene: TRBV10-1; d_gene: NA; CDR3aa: CASSANTGYTEAFF; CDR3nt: TGCGCCAGCAGCGCGAATACGGGTTACACTGAAGCTTTCTTT
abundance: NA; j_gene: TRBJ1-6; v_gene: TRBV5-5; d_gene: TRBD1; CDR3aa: CASSPYGTGKGSPLHF; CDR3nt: TGTGCCAGCAGCCCTTACGGGACAGGGAAGGGTTCACCCCTCCACTTT
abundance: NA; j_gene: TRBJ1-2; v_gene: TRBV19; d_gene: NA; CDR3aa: CASSIETVYGYTF; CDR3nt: TGTGCCAGTAGTATAGAAACAGTCTATGGCTACACCTTC
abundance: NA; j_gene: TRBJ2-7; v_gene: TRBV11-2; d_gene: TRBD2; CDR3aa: CASSPVGEGLAGDSYEQYF; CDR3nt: TGTGCCAGCAGTCCTGTGGGAGAGGGACTAGCGGGGGACTCCTACGAGCAGTACTTC
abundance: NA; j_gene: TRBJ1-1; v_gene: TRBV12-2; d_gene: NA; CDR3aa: CASRLDRETEAFF; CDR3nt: TGTGCAAGTCGCTTAGACAGGGAAACTGAAGCTTTCTTT
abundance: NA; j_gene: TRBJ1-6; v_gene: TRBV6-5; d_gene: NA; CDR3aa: CASSSPGRSSPLHF; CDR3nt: TGTGCCAGCAGTAGCCCCGGTAGAAGTTCACCCCTCCACTTT
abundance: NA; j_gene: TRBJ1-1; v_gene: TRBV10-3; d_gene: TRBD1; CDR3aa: CAISAGQGSDTEAFF; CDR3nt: TGTGCCATCAGTGCCGGACAGGGGTCGGACACTGAAGCTTTCTTT
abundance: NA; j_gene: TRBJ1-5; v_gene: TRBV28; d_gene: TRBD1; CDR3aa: CASSSDRARSNQPQHF; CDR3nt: TGTGCCAGCAGTTCCGACAGGGCGAGGAGCAATCAGCCCCAGCATTTT
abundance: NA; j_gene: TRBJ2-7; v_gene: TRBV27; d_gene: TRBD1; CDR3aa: CASSRGQGPYEQYF; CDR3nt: TGTGCCAGCAGTCGAGGACAGGGGCCCTACGAGCAGTACTTC
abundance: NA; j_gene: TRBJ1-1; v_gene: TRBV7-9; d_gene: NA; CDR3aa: CASTRGGRVDTEAFF; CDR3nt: TGTGCCAGCACCCGGGGGGGCAGGGTTGATACTGAAGCTTTCTTT
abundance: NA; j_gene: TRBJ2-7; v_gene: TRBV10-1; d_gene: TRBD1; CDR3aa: CASSPGTALDEQYF; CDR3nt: TGCGCCAGCAGCCCTGGGACAGCGCTTGACGAGCAGTACTTC
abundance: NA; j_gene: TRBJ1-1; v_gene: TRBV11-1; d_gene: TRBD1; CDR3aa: CASSLRQGAGDTEAFF; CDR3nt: TGTGCCAGCAGCTTGCGACAGGGGGCTGGGGACACTGAAGCTTTCTTT
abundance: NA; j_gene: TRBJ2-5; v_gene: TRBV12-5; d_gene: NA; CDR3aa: CASGLDSNTGLQETQYF; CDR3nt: TGTGCTAGTGGTTTGGACTCGAATACAGGGCTCCAAGAGACCCAGTACTTC
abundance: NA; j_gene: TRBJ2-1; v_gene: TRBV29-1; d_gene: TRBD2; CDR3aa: CSVWQRGAYNEQFF; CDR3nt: TGCAGCGTTTGGCAACGGGGGGCCTACAATGAGCAGTTCTTC
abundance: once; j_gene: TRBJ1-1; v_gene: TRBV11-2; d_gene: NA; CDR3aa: CASSSPNRANTEAFF; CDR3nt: TGTGCCAGCAGCTCCCCCAACAGGGCGAACACTGAAGCTTTCTTT
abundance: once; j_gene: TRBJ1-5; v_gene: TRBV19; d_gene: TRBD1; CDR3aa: CASSALTGGVNQPQHF; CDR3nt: TGTGCCAGTAGTGCATTAACAGGGGGTGTGAATCAGCCCCAGCATTTT
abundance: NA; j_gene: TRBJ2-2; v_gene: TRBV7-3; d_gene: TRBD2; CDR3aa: CASSSMTSGGPSAGELFF; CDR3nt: TGTGCCAGCAGCTCGATGACTAGCGGGGGTCCCTCGGCCGGGGAGCTGTTTTTT
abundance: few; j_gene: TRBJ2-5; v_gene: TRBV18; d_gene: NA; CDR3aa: CASSPGQKETQYF; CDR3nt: TGTGCCAGCTCACCGGGGCAGAAGGAGACCCAGTACTTC
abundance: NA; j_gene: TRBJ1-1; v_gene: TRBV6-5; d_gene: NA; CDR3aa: CASRSGAPNTEAFF; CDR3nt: TGTGCCAGCAGGTCAGGGGCCCCGAACACTGAAGCTTTCTTT
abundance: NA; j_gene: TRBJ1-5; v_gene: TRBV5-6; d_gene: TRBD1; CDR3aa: CASSPGQGRQPQHF; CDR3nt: TGTGCCAGCAGCCCGGGACAGGGTCGTCAGCCCCAGCATTTT
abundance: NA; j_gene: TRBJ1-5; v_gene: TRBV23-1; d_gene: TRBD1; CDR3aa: CASSLPPRQGAKNSNQPQHF; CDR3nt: TGCGCCAGCAGTCTCCCACCGAGACAGGGGGCTAAAAATAGCAATCAGCCCCAGCATTTT
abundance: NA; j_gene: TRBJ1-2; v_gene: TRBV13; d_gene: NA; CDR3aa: CASSRMAESGYGYTF; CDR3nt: TGTGCCAGCAGCCGTATGGCCGAGTCAGGGTATGGCTACACCTTC
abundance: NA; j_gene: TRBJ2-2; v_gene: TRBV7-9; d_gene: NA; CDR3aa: CASSLRGTGRELFF; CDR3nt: TGTGCCAGCAGCTTACGGGGGACCGGGAGGGAGCTGTTTTTT
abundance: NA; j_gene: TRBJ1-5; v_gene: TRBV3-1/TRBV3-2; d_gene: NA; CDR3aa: CASSPNRDQPQHF; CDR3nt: TGTGCCAGCAGCCCTAATCGGGATCAGCCCCAGCATTTT
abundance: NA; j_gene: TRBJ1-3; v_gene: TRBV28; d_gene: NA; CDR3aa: CASIVPGGNTIYF; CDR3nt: TGTGCCAGCATAGTGCCAGGCGGAAACACCATATATTTT
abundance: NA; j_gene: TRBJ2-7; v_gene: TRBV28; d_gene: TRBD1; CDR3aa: CASSVTGGYEQYF; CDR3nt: TGTGCCAGCAGCGTAACAGGGGGCTACGAGCAGTACTTC
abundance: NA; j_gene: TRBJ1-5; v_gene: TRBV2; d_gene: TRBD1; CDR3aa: CASRGDRPQPQHF; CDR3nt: TGTGCCAGCAGGGGGGACAGGCCTCAGCCCCAGCATTTT
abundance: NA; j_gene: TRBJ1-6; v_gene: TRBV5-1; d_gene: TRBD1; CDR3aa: CASSSWTGLGGSPLHF; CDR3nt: TGCGCCAGCAGCTCTTGGACAGGTCTAGGTGGTTCACCCCTCCACTTT
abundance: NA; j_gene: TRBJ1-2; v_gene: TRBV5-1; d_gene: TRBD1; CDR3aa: CASSLSGQLYGYTF; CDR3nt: TGCGCCAGCAGCTTGTCGGGACAGCTCTATGGCTACACCTTC
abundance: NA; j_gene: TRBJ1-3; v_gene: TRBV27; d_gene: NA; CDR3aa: CASSLSSSSGNTIYF; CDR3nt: TGTGCCAGCAGTTTATCGTCCAGCTCTGGAAACACCATATATTTT
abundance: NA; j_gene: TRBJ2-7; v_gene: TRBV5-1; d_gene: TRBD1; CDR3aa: CASSPGPLQGSLGEQYF; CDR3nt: TGCGCCAGCAGCCCGGGGCCCCTACAGGGGTCTTTGGGCGAGCAGTACTTC
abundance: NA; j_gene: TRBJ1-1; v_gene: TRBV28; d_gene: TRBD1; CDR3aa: CASSVLQGASTEAFF; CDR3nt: TGTGCCAGCAGTGTATTACAGGGGGCGAGCACTGAAGCTTTCTTT
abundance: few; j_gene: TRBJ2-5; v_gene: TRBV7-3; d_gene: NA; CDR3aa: CASSFGGGYAETQYF; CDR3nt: TGTGCCAGCAGCTTTGGTGGGGGGTATGCGGAGACCCAGTACTTC
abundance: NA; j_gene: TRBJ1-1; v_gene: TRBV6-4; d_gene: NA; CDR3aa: CASSDRENTEAFF; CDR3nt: TGTGCCAGCAGTGACCGGGAGAACACTGAAGCTTTCTTT
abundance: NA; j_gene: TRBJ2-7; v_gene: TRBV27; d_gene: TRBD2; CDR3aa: CASSLTSGVYEQYF; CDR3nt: TGTGCCAGCAGTCTAACTAGCGGGGTTTACGAGCAGTACTTC
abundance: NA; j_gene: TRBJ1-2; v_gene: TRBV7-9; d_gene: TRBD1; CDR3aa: CASSLRDRTYGYTF; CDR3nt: TGTGCCAGCAGCTTAAGGGACAGAACCTATGGCTACACCTTC
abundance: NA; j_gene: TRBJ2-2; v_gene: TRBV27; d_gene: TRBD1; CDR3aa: CASSPRTGAGELFF; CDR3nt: TGTGCCAGCAGTCCCAGGACAGGGGCCGGGGAGCTGTTTTTT
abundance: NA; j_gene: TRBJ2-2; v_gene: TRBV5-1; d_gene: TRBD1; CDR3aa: CASSLTTGFSGELFF; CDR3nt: TGCGCCAGCAGCTTAACGACAGGGTTCTCCGGGGAGCTGTTTTTT
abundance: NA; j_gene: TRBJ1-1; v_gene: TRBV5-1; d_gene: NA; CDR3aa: CASSTDRTSTEAFF; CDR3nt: TGCGCCAGCAGCACAGACCGAACGAGCACTGAAGCTTTCTTT
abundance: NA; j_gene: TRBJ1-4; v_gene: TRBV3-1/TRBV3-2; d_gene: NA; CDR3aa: CASSQDQGGGRKLFF; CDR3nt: TGTGCCAGCAGCCAAGATCAGGGCGGAGGGCGAAAACTGTTTTTT
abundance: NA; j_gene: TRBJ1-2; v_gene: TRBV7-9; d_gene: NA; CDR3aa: CASSLANRDGYTF; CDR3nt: TGTGCCAGCAGCTTAGCAAACAGGGATGGCTACACCTTC